The T cell receptor (beta chain) under discussion was sequenced for a study of CD8 T cells in ankylosing spondylitis. Study-wide findings and caveats: One TCR beta motif, made up of roughly 8 highly homologous variants, appeared characteristic of ankylosing spondylitis blood. Reports say disease-linked clones showed up significantly more in matched ankylosing spondylitis synovial fluid.

Worth noting for this clonotype: Its antigen is undetermined.

V was pared by 4 bases and J by 1 base, with 13 bases between. The germline V gene has CDR1 KGHSH and CDR2 LQKENI. The CDR3 consists of 15 residues. Scientists made TCR beta libraries using quantitative 5'-RACE with molecular barcodes. TCRdb redid the calling of the 5' RACE reads with MiXCR, one entry per CDR3 protein. The sample contains 250,000 to 350,000 distinct CDR3 sequences, around 20% of which appear only once. The rearrangement uses TRBV18 and TRBJ1-1; D not certain. The specimen was blood, either unsorted or a sorted T cell fraction (not recorded which). The clonotype comes from a male donor with ankylosing spondylitis or in good health (not recorded which). The CDR3 protein is CASSRSSISNTEAFF. The CDR3 region has the DNA TGTGCCAGCTCACGCTCCAGTATCTCGAACACTGAAGCTTTCTTT.